Following are 29 T cell receptor beta chains from one sample sequenced in a study of vaccination effects on CD4 cells after COVID-19. Measured with immunoSEQ multiplex PCR; TCRdb has only the in-frame clones, and not every one. This table has 25,000 to 35,000 clones, approximately 68% appearing once. ViraFEST expansion of antigen-specific CD4+ T cells with viral peptide pools preceded sequencing. An approximately ten-day culture period preceded the isolation of CD4+ T cells. No antigens are known for them. The sequences come from CD4+ T cells from PBMCs cultured with HCoV-229E spike peptides, collected before COVID-19 vaccination. The source of these receptors is a human donor who received a COVID-19 vaccine.

The rearrangement links TRBV19 to TRBJ2-5; D is uncertain. The CDR3 is 12 amino acids. V was pared by 3 bases and J by 4 bases, with 6 bases between. CDR1 is LNHDA and CDR2 is SQIVND in the germline V gene (reference sequence). In nucleotides, the CDR3 is TGTGCCAGTAGTATTACGAGAGAGACCCAGTACTTC. Encoded protein: CASSITRETQYF.

V is TRBV7-3 and J is TRBJ2-2, with D possibly matching TRBD1 (7 bases). Germline V lookup: CDR1 SGHTA, CDR2 FQGTGA. Between the trimmed V and J ends, which lost 2 bases and 7 bases, there was a span of 17 bases. This CDR3 is 16 amino acids long. The CDR3 sequence: CASSLGGGAPGGELFF. The CDR3 DNA sequence: TGTGCCAGCAGCTTAGGAGGGGGCGCCCCGGGCGGGGAGCTGTTTTTT.

The rearrangement links TRBV2 to TRBJ1-2, with 10 bases aligning to TRBD1. This CDR3 is 16 amino acids long. CDR1 is SNHLY, CDR2 FYNNEI, per germline. V was pared by 5 bases and J by 4 bases, with 10 bases of the junction left unmatched. The CDR3 protein is CASSPRQGAVRYGYTF. CDR3 DNA sequence: TGTGCCAGCAGTCCGAGACAGGGGGCAGTTCGCTATGGCTACACCTTC.

A single count supports this clone. The chain employs TRBV9 and TRBJ2-3; D is undetermined. Germline-derived CDR1 and CDR2 are SGDLS and YYNGEE. Deletions cut 3 bases from V and 2 bases from J, with 13 bases between. The CDR3 is 15 amino acids. The CDR3 is CASSDLPLDTDTQYF. Here the CDR3 DNA reads TGTGCCAGCAGCGACTTGCCTCTTGACACAGATACGCAGTATTTT.

The rearrangement uses TRBV5-1 and TRBJ1-2, with TRBD1 matching 7 bases. CDR1 and CDR2 (germline): SGHRS, YFSETQ. CDR3 length: 15 amino acids. Losses at the gene ends were 0 bases for V and 4 bases for J; bases not matched to a gene: 6. The CDR3 loop is CASSLGDSKGYGYTF. CDR3 in DNA: TGCGCCAGCAGCTTGGGGGACAGCAAAGGCTATGGCTACACCTTC.

The chain carries TRBV6-1 and TRBJ1-2; 7 bases match TRBD1. Germline V gene data show CDR1 as MNHNS and CDR2 as SASEGT. With 2 bases clipped from V and 8 bases from J, the junction kept 8 bases outside the gene matches. CDR3 size: 14 residues. Here the CDR3 reads CASSEIDRVSGYTF. The CDR3, as DNA: TGTGCCAGCAGTGAAATCGACAGGGTATCCGGCTACACCTTC.

The chain carries TRBV29-1 and TRBJ1-2; D remains ambiguous. CDR3 length: 10 residues. Germline-derived CDR1 and CDR2 are SQVTM and ANQGSEA. V lost 3 bases, J lost 8 bases, and 7 bases lay in between. CDR3 region: CSVDAGGYTF. The CDR3 DNA sequence: TGCAGCGTTGACGCGGGGGGCTACACCTTC.

This clone was found a few times. The gene calls are TRBV20-1 and TRBJ2-5; no reliable D call. Germline assignment: CDR1 DFQATT and CDR2 SNEGSKA (reference sequence). The CDR3 is made up of 10 amino acids. The V end was cut by 7 bases, the J end by 2 bases, with 5 bases between. DNA for the CDR3: TGCAGTGGATGGCAAGAGACCCAGTACTTC. Its protein product is CSGWQETQYF.

The chain carries TRBV9 and TRBJ2-7, with D possibly being TRBD2 (5 bases). Germline values: CDR1 SGDLS, CDR2 YYNGEE. Trimming took 3 bases from V and 3 from J, leaving 16 bases between them. The length of the CDR3 is 15 residues. This CDR3 is CASSALGSAGYEQYF. DNA of the CDR3: TGTGCCAGCAGCGCCCTGGGGAGTGCAGGCTACGAGCAGTACTTC.

This clone was seen a few times. The J gene is TRBJ1-1, the V gene TRBV5-1; D is possibly TRBD1 (5 bases). V was shortened by 4 bases and J by 6 bases, with 10 bases between the two germline ends. CDR3 length equals 12 residues. Germline V gene lookup returns CDR1 SGHRS and CDR2 YFSETQ. The CDR3 reads CASSTGRAEAFF. The CDR3 coding sequence is TGCGCCAGCAGCACGGGACGGGCTGAAGCTTTCTTT.

This rearrangement joins TRBV10-3 to TRBJ1-5; D is unresolved. V dropped 2 bases and J dropped 2 bases, with 10 bases sitting between them. CDR3 length: 15 residues. Germline-derived CDR1 and CDR2 are ENHRY and SYGVKD. The CDR3 loop reads CAISEKGAGNQPQHF. The DNA of the CDR3 is TGTGCCATCAGTGAGAAGGGCGCTGGCAATCAGCCCCAGCATTTT.

This clone appeared a few times. V gene TRBV3-1 (or the pseudogene TRBV3-2) combines with J gene TRBJ2-5; D perhaps matches TRBD1 (6 bases). From germline, CDR1 is LGHDT and CDR2 YNNKEL (reference sequence). This CDR3 is 15 amino acids long. V was cut by 3 bases and J by 3 bases, with 14 bases left in between. The CDR3 sequence is CASSHLVQGKETQYF. The CDR3 DNA follows: TGTGCCAGCAGCCACCTTGTACAGGGCAAAGAGACCCAGTACTTC.

The chain joins TRBV18 to TRBJ2-1; 10 bases line up with TRBD2. The CDR3 length is 17 residues. Germline CDR1 reads KGHSH; CDR2 reads LQKENI. Trimming took 2 bases from V and 11 from J; bases not matched to a gene: 15. In DNA form, the CDR3 reads TGTGCCAGCTCACCAAATAGCGGGAGGCTATCTACTGGTCAGCAGTTCTTC. It specifies CASSPNSGRLSTGQQFF. The variable domain in full, with the rest retrieved from reference TRBV18 and TRBJ2-1, is NAGVMQNPRHLVRRRGQEARLRCSPMKGHSHVYWYRQLPEEGLKFMVYLQKENIIDESGMPKERFSAEFPKEGPSILRIQQVVRGDSAAYFCASSPNSGRLSTGQQFFGPGTRLTVL.

The chain has TRBV9 and TRBJ2-3, with D possibly matching TRBD2 (7 bases). This CDR3 is 16 amino acids long. Germline lookup yields CDR1 SGDLS and CDR2 YYNGEE. With 4 bases removed from V and 2 bases from J, the gap between germline ends came to 17 bases. For the CDR3, the DNA is TGTGCCAGCAGCCCGCGGGGGCCCGGGGACACAGATACGCAGTATTTT. Its protein is CASSPRGPGDTDTQYF.

DNA of the CDR3: TGCGCCAGCAGCCTAGGGACTTTGCGCACAGATACGCAGTATTTT. As protein: CASSLGTLRTDTQYF. This chain connects TRBV5-1 to TRBJ2-3; D is perhaps TRBD2 (6 bases). The V and J ends lost 4 bases and 1 base respectively, with 13 bases between them. The germline V gene has CDR1 SGHRS and CDR2 YFSETQ. The length of the CDR3 is 15 residues.

The V call is TRBV5-1, the J call TRBJ2-1; no reliable D call. Germline CDR1 and CDR2: SGHRS and YFSETQ. Trimming left V 6 bases short and J 9 bases short, with 31 bases between. The CDR3 is 18 residues long. CDR3 sequence: CASTPSLGPGRPQVEQFF. The CDR3 region has the DNA TGCGCCAGCACCCCAAGCTTGGGTCCGGGCAGACCTCAGGTTGAGCAGTTCTTC. Filled out from reference TRBV5-1 and TRBJ2-1, the complete variable domain reads KAGVTQTPRYLIKTRGQQVTLSCSPISGHRSVSWYQQTPGQGLQFLFEYFSETQRNKGNFPGRFSGRQFSNSRSEMNVSTLELGDSALYLCASTPSLGPGRPQVEQFFGPGTRLTVL.

The rearrangement links TRBV19 to TRBJ1-5; 9 nucleotides align to TRBD1. The trim removed 6 bases at V and 5 bases at J, leaving 2 bases unmatched. The germline gives CDR1 LNHDA, CDR2 SQIVND (reference sequence). The CDR3 runs 13 residues. CDR3 DNA: TGTGCCAGTAGCGGACAGGGGTATCAGCCCCAGCATTTT. Protein product: CASSGQGYQPQHF.

This chain connects TRBV5-1 to TRBJ1-1, with TRBD1 as a possible D gene (5 bases). Germline CDR1 and CDR2: SGHRS and YFSETQ. CDR3 length: 15 residues. V lost 3 bases and J lost 1, with 13 bases in between. CDR3 region: CASSSQAPRNTEAFF. The DNA of the CDR3 is TGCGCCAGCAGCTCACAGGCCCCGAGGAACACTGAAGCTTTCTTT.

In this sample, this clone turned up once. CDR3 coding DNA: TGTGCCTGGAGAGAGGGAGGGAGAAACACCATATATTTT. This translates into CAWREGGRNTIYF. The chain has TRBV30 and TRBJ1-3; D remains unclear. CDR3 size: 13 residues. CDR1 GTSNPN and CDR2 SVGIG come from the germline V gene (reference sequence). V was trimmed by 3 bases and J by 5 bases, leaving 11 bases between them.

The chain is built from TRBV6-5 and TRBJ2-5; 12 positions agree with TRBD2. CDR3 length: 15 residues. V dropped 6 bases and J dropped 5; count of bases not matched to a gene: 7. Per the germline V gene, CDR1 is MNHEY and CDR2 is SVGAGI. The DNA for the CDR3 is TGTGCCAGCAGACCTAGCGGGGGGGCCAGCGAGACCCAGTACTTC. This sequence encodes CASRPSGGASETQYF.

This clone was picked up a small number of times. The rearrangement uses TRBV7-9 and TRBJ1-1; no clear D gene. Trimming removed 5 bases at V and 0 bases at J, with 19 bases between. The germline V gene has CDR1 SEHNR and CDR2 FQNEAQ (reference sequence). The CDR3 is 17 amino acids. The CDR3 protein is CASSRTPTGTVNTEAFF. DNA of the CDR3: TGTGCCAGCAGCCGGACCCCCACGGGCACAGTGAACACTGAAGCTTTCTTT.

J is TRBJ2-2 and V is TRBV12-3 or TRBV12-4; 8 nucleotides match TRBD1. The CDR3 sequence is 12 residues long. The CDR3 loop reads CALRGQAGELFF. The CDR3 DNA is TGTGCTCTCCGGGGACAGGCCGGGGAGCTGTTTTTT.

J is TRBJ2-1 and V is TRBV28; 10 bases match TRBD2. The length of the CDR3 is 14 residues. The V gene's germline CDR1 is MDHEN and CDR2 SYDVKM. After removal of 10 bases from V and 3 bases from J, the junction contained 6 bases not matched to a gene. CDR3 bases: TGTGCCACTATACTAGCGGGAAGCTACAATGAGCAGTTCTTC. Protein sequence: CATILAGSYNEQFF.

Only one count was recorded for this clone. CDR3 nucleotide sequence: TGTGCCACCTCGGACTCGGGACAAGGCTATGGCTACACCTTC. It translates to CATSDSGQGYGYTF. The chain couples TRBV24-1 to TRBJ1-2, with a tentative D call TRBD1 (6 bases). This CDR3 spans 14 amino acids. V shed 9 bases and J shed 4 bases, with 17 bases lying between them. Per the germline V gene, CDR1 is KGHDR and CDR2 is SFDVKD.

The rearrangement links TRBV18 to TRBJ2-7; TRBD2 aligns across 10 bases. The CDR3 covers 16 residues. Germline V CDR1 and CDR2: KGHSH, LQKENI. V was clipped by 2 bases and J by 0 bases; unmatched bases: 4. CDR3 in DNA: TGTGCCAGCTCACCAGGACTAGCGGCATTCTCCTACGAGCAGTACTTC. This encodes CASSPGLAAFSYEQYF.

The chain carries TRBV2 and TRBJ1-2; no definite D call. V was pared by 6 bases and J by 11 bases, with 16 bases between. CDR3 size: 12 residues. Germline-derived CDR1 and CDR2 are SNHLY and FYNNEI. CDR3 sequence reads: CASRSVGLSYTF. The CDR3, as DNA: TGTGCCAGCAGATCAGTGGGGTTAAGTTACACCTTC.

The gene calls are TRBV3-1 (or the pseudogene TRBV3-2) and TRBJ1-3; D is undetermined. This CDR3 has 14 residues. Germline-derived CDR1 and CDR2 are LGHDT and YNNKEL (reference sequence). V lost 2 bases and J lost 0, with 5 bases in between. The CDR3 DNA is TGTGCCAGCAGCCAACCCACCTCTGGAAACACCATATATTTT. It codes for CASSQPTSGNTIYF.

V is TRBV4-2 and J is TRBJ2-1; 9 bases line up with TRBD2. Germline lookup yields CDR1 LGHNA and CDR2 YNFKEQ. V lost 4 bases and J lost 10; bases outside the gene matches: 5. The CDR3 is 13 residues long. CDR3 amino acids: CASSLREGGEQFF. Written as DNA, the CDR3 is TGTGCCAGCAGCCTGCGGGAGGGGGGAGAGCAGTTCTTC.

The chain links TRBV3-1 (or the pseudogene TRBV3-2) to TRBJ2-7, with TRBD2 as a possible D gene (5 bases). Germline-derived CDR1 and CDR2 are LGHDT and YNNKEL (reference sequence). The CDR3 consists of 13 residues. V was cut by 4 bases and J by 1 base, with 8 bases left in between. In nucleotides, the CDR3 is TGTGCCAGCAGCCCGGGATCTTCCTACGAGCAGTACTTC. This translates into CASSPGSSYEQYF.